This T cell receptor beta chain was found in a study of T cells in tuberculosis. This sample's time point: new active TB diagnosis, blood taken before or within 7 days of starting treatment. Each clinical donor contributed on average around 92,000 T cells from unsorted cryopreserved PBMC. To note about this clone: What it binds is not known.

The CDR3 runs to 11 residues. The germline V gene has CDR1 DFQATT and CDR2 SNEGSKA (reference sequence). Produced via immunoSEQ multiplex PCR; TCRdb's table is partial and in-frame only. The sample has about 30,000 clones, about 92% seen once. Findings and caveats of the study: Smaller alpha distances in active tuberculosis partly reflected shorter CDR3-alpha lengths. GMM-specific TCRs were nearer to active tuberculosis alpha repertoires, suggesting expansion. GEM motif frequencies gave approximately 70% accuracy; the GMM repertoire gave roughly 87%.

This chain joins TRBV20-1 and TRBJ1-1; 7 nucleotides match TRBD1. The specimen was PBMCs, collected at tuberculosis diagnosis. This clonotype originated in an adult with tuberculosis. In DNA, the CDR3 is TGCAGCCCCGGGACAGCCACTGAAGCTTTCTTT. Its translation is CSPGTATEAFF.